This is a list of T cell receptor beta chains from one sample in a study of tumor-infiltrating lymphocytes in primary liver carcinoma. One entry per CDR3 protein, called by TCRdb with MiXCR from the multiplex PCR reads. The sample records just under 95,000 distinct CDR3 sequences, just over 65% being singletons. The sequenced material came from tumor-adjacent normal liver tissue. Receptors were obtained from a man in his forties with primary liver carcinoma and hepatitis B virus infection. Each CDR3 is given with its conserved first and last residue. Each record gives: D gene, V gene, J gene, clone size, CDR3 DNA, CDR3 protein. D genes are given only for firm matches. Clone size is not always given. Where it is, it says once, few, many or a class for expanded clones.

TRBD1	TRBV12-3/TRBV12-4	TRBJ2-7	NA	TGTGCCAGCAACACAGGGGGCCTCAAGGACGAGCAATACTTC	CASNTGGLKDEQYF
NA	TRBV7-9	TRBJ2-4	NA	TGTGCCAGCATCGCAGAAAACATTCAGTACTTC	CASIAENIQYF
NA	TRBV11-3	TRBJ2-1	NA	TGTGCCGGCAGCTTAGCAACTCAGGAGCAGCTCTTC	CAGSLATQEQLF
NA	TRBV12-3/TRBV12-4	TRBJ1-4	once	TGTGCCAGCAGTCCCCTCGATGCCCGTTCGCACGAAAAACTGTTTTTT	CASSPLDARSHEKLFF
NA	TRBV28	TRBJ2-1	NA	TGTGCCAGCAGTGTGGCCGGGACAGAGCAGTTCTTC	CASSVAGTEQFF
TRBD1	TRBV11-2	TRBJ1-2	NA	TGTTCCAGTAGCACCTCGACAGGGAACTATGGTTACACCTTC	CSSSTSTGNYGYTF
TRBD2	TRBV12-3/TRBV12-4	TRBJ2-3	many	TGTGCCAGCAGTTTACTGGGACTAGTAACAGATACGCAGTATTTT	CASSLLGLVTDTQYF
NA	TRBV29-1	TRBJ1-1	NA	TGTAGCGCGGCCTCGGGAGGAAACACTGAAGTTTTCTTT	CSAASGGNTEVFF
TRBD2	TRBV10-2	TRBJ2-7	NA	TGCGCCAGCAGGGGACTAGCGGGTCTAGGTCCCTACGAGCAATGCTTC	CASRGLAGLGPYEQCF
TRBD1	TRBV12-3/TRBV12-4	TRBJ1-2	NA	TGTGCCAGCTTTTTATTGCAGGGGGCGCACGGCTACACCTTC	CASFLLQGAHGYTF
NA	TRBV11-1	TRBJ2-7	NA	TGTGCCAGCAGCGATACAGCGGGCGAGTATGAGCAGTACTTC	CASSDTAGEYEQYF
NA	TRBV28	TRBJ1-2	NA	TGTGCCAGCAGGCCCGCGGGGGCGCTTAACGGCTACACCTTC	CASRPAGALNGYTF
NA	TRBV5-4	TRBJ2-3	NA	TGTGCCAGCAGCTTGGTCCTCACAGATACGCAGTATTTT	CASSLVLTDTQYF
NA	TRBV11-2	TRBJ2-1	NA	TGTGCCAGTAGTCACCGAGGAGGGGCTGAGCAGTCCTTC	CASSHRGGAEQSF
NA	TRBV29-1	TRBJ1-1	NA	TGTAGCGTTGGACTGACAGGATACCAGGCTGATGAAGCCTTCTTT	CSVGLTGYQADEAFF
NA	TRBV11-1	TRBJ2-1	NA	TGTGCCAGCAACTTATGCCTGGGACTTCTCACGCATGAGCAGTTCTTC	CASNLCLGLLTHEQFF
TRBD1	TRBV6-5	TRBJ1-6	many	TGTGCCAGCAGTTCAAGGACAGGGGCGAATTCACCCCTCCACTTT	CASSSRTGANSPLHF
NA	TRBV7-9	TRBJ2-1	NA	TGTGCCAGCAGCGACCCCTTGGCAGGTGTCTCCTACAATGAGCAGTTCTTC	CASSDPLAGVSYNEQFF
NA	TRBV5-5	TRBJ2-5	NA	TGTGTCAGCAGCTTGCGGCGCCAGGGGATGCAAGAGACCCAGTACTTC	CVSSLRRQGMQETQYF
TRBD2	TRBV6-6	TRBJ2-2	NA	TGTGCCAACAGTTACACCGCGGGACTAGCGGACCTGTGGGGCGGGGAGCTGTTTTTT	CANSYTAGLADLWGGELFF
NA	TRBV4-2	TRBJ2-7	NA	TGTGCCAGCAGCCTCGACGGGGCCCGGACCTACGAGCGCTACTTC	CASSLDGARTYERYF
NA	TRBV7-9	TRBJ2-1	NA	TGTGCCAGCAGCGGGGGGAGAAGCGAGGCCTCAAGCAATGAGCAGTTCTTC	CASSGGRSEASSNEQFF
TRBD2	TRBV5-4	TRBJ2-1	many	TGTGCCAGCAGCTTGAGGACGGGAGGGCCGAAGGACAATGAGCAGTTCTTC	CASSLRTGGPKDNEQFF
NA	TRBV11-2	TRBJ2-1	NA	TGTGCCAGCAGCAAGAGAGTCTACAATGAGCAGTTCTTC	CASSKRVYNEQFF
TRBD2	TRBV5-1	TRBJ2-3	many	TGCGCCAGCAGCTCCCGACTAGCGGTCCTGAAAGATACGCAGTATTTT	CASSSRLAVLKDTQYF
NA	TRBV5-1	TRBJ2-7	once	TGCGCCAGCAGCCCGCGTAGGGGGAGCAACGAGCAGTACTTC	CASSPRRGSNEQYF
NA	TRBV6-6	TRBJ2-3	once	TGTGCCAGCACCCCGGCTAGGGCTGACGCGGATACGCAGTATTTT	CASTPARADADTQYF
TRBD1	TRBV5-6	TRBJ1-4	many	TGTGCCAGCAGCACGACAGGGGGCGGTGGTAATGAAAAACTGTTTTTT	CASSTTGGGGNEKLFF
NA	TRBV11-3	TRBJ2-2	NA	TGTGCCAGCAGCCTTGGGAACACCGGGGAGCTGTTATTT	CASSLGNTGELLF
NA	TRBV6-1	TRBJ2-4	NA	TGTATCAGCAGTGACGGACAATACATTCAGTACTTC	CISSDGQYIQYF
NA	TRBV11-2	TRBJ2-6	NA	TGTGCCAGGAGCAATGGACTCTCTGGGGCCAACGTCCTGAATTTC	CARSNGLSGANVLNF
NA	TRBV25-1	TRBJ2-1	NA	TGTGCCAGCAGTGAATTGGGTGGCGATGAGCAGTTCTTC	CASSELGGDEQFF
TRBD2	TRBV11-1	TRBJ2-1	NA	TGTGCCAACAGCCGATTAGCGGGAGAGGTTGGGCAGTTCTTC	CANSRLAGEVGQFF
TRBD2	TRBV12-3/TRBV12-4	TRBJ2-3	many	TGTGCCAGCAGTCCCTCGGGGGGGGGAACTACAGATACGCAGTATTTT	CASSPSGGGTTDTQYF
TRBD1	TRBV12-3/TRBV12-4	TRBJ2-5	NA	TGTGCCGGCAGCTTAGCGGACAGGGGGACCCAAGAGACCCAGTACTTC	CAGSLADRGTQETQYF
NA	TRBV7-8	TRBJ2-3	many	TGTGCCAGCAGCCGGGACGTTTTCACAGATACGCAGTATTTT	CASSRDVFTDTQYF
TRBD2	TRBV11-2	TRBJ2-7	NA	TGTGGCAGCAGCTTTGCTAGCGGCTGGACCTACGAGCAGTATTTC	CGSSFASGWTYEQYF
NA	TRBV12-3/TRBV12-4	TRBJ2-5	NA	TGTGCCAGCAATACTGGCCTCCCCCCAGAGACTCAGAACTTC	CASNTGLPPETQNF
TRBD1	TRBV12-3/TRBV12-4	TRBJ1-1	NA	TGTGCCAGCAGTTTAGGACAGGGGGGAAAGTTGGCTCTCTTT	CASSLGQGGKLALF
TRBD2	TRBV7-9	TRBJ2-3	NA	TGTGCCAGCAGCCGACTAGCGGGAGCCACAGATATGCAGTATTTT	CASSRLAGATDMQYF
NA	TRBV6-1	TRBJ2-7	NA	TGTGCCAACAGTGAACGAAATAGCGCCTACAAGCAGTACTTC	CANSERNSAYKQYF
NA	TRBV7-9	TRBJ1-3	NA	TGTGCCTTTAGGGGGAGAGCGGACACCATATATTTT	CAFRGRADTIYF
TRBD2	TRBV5-1	TRBJ2-2	NA	TGCGCCAGCAGCTCATCTAGCGGATCGAACACCGGGGGGCTGTTTTTT	CASSSSSGSNTGGLFF
NA	TRBV11-1	TRBJ2-2	NA	TGTGCCATCAGTTTGTGGCGGGAAACCGGGGAGCTGTTTTTT	CAISLWRETGELFF
TRBD1	TRBV11-2	TRBJ1-4	NA	TGTGGCAGTAGCTCAACTGGACAGGGCGGTGAAAAACTGTTTTTT	CGSSSTGQGGEKLFF
NA	TRBV5-4	TRBJ2-1	many	TGTGCCAGCAGCTTGGCCGGGGGAGATTACAATGAGCAGTTCTTC	CASSLAGGDYNEQFF
NA	TRBV4-2	TRBJ1-5	NA	TGTGCCAGCAGCCAAGGGGAGGCGGTCAATCAGCCCCAGCCTTTT	CASSQGEAVNQPQPF
NA	TRBV11-1	TRBJ2-4	NA	TGTGCCAGCAGCTTAGCAGCGAATGAAACCTTTCAGTACTTC	CASSLAANETFQYF
NA	TRBV11-1	TRBJ2-1	NA	TGTGCCAGCAGCTTAGGCTGGGCAAACGGGCAGTTCTTC	CASSLGWANGQFF
TRBD2	TRBV28	TRBJ2-5	once	TGTGCCAGCAGTTTTGAATGGGAGGGTAATTTCGGAGAGACCCAGTACTTC	CASSFEWEGNFGETQYF
NA	TRBV12-3/TRBV12-4	TRBJ2-7	NA	TGTGCCAACAGTGATCCGGGACAATCCTCTTCCCAGCAGTACTTC	CANSDPGQSSSQQYF
TRBD2	TRBV11-2	TRBJ2-5	NA	TGCGCCAGCGGGGGGGAGGACCAAGAGACCCAGCACTTC	CASGGEDQETQHF
NA	TRBV6-5	TRBJ2-1	NA	TGCGCCAGCAGCCCGTGGGGAAGGCTCGGGTACAATGAGCACTTCTTC	CASSPWGRLGYNEHFF
NA	TRBV4-2	TRBJ1-2	many	TGTGCCAGCAGCCAAGAATCGTCTAGATGGGGCTACACCTTC	CASSQESSRWGYTF
TRBD2	TRBV30	TRBJ2-7	few	TGTGCCTGGAGTGTATTCGCGACTAGCGGGCCCGAGCAGTACTTC	CAWSVFATSGPEQYF
TRBD2	TRBV29-1	TRBJ2-1	once	TGCAGCGTTGAACTTGGCCAAGGGGGGGCTAGCGGGCACTACAATGAGCAGTTCTTC	CSVELGQGGASGHYNEQFF
NA	TRBV6-2/TRBV6-3	TRBJ2-1	once	TGTGTCAGTAGTTACTCGATCCATGAGCAGTTCTTC	CVSSYSIHEQFF
NA	TRBV11-2	TRBJ2-3	NA	TGTGCCAGCAGCTTAGGTGGCGGAACTAGCACAGATATGCCGTATTTT	CASSLGGGTSTDMPYF
NA	TRBV4-1	TRBJ2-2	NA	TGTGCCAGCACCATCTCGGGGGTAGCGAGAGGAGGGACCGGGGAGCTGTTTTTT	CASTISGVARGGTGELFF
NA	TRBV29-1	TRBJ2-3	once	TGCAGCGTTGAGGAAACAGATACGCGGTATTTT	CSVEETDTRYF